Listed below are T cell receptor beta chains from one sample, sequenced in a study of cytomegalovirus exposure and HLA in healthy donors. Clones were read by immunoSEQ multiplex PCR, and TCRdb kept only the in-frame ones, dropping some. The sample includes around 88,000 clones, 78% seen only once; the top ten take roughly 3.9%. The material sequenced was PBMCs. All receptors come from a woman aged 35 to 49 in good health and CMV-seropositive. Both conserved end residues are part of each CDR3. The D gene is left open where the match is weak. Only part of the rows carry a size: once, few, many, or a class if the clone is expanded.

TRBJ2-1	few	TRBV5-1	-	CASSSTYGGPNNEQFF	TGCGCCAGCAGCTCCACCTATGGAGGGCCGAACAATGAGCAGTTCTTC
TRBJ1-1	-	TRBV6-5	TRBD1	CASIGQGGAAFF	TGTGCCAGCATCGGACAGGGGGGGGCGGCTTTCTTT
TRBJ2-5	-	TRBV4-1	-	CASSHPQETQYF	TGCGCCAGCAGCCATCCTCAAGAGACCCAGTACTTC
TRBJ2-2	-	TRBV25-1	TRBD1	CASSETGSGYNTGELFF	TGTGCCAGCAGTGAGACAGGGTCAGGCTATAACACCGGGGAGCTGTTTTTT
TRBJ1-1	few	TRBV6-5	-	CASSNPNTEAFF	TGTGCCAGCAGCAATCCGAACACTGAAGCTTTCTTT
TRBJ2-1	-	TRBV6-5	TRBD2	CASSPLAHNEQFF	TGTGCCAGCAGCCCACTAGCGCACAATGAGCAGTTCTTC
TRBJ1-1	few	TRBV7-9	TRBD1	CASSRGQGANTEAFF	TGTGCCAGCAGCAGGGGGCAGGGGGCGAACACTGAAGCTTTCTTT
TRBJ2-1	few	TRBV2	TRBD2	CASSGLGTSGNEQFF	TGTGCCAGCAGTGGCTTAGGGACTAGCGGTAATGAGCAGTTCTTC
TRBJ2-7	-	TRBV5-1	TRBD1	CASSLTPTGDEQYF	TGCGCCAGCAGCTTGACCCCGACAGGGGACGAGCAGTACTTC
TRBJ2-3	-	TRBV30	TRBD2	CAWTSGSTDTQYF	TGTGCCTGGACTAGCGGAAGCACAGATACGCAGTATTTT
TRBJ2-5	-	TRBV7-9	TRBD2	CASSSRTSEQETQYF	TGTGCCAGCAGCTCAAGGACTAGCGAACAAGAGACCCAGTACTTC
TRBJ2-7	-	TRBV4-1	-	CASSQEGSVFYEQYF	TGCGCCAGCAGCCAAGAGGGCTCCGTCTTTTACGAGCAGTACTTC
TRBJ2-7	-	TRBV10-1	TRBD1	CASSEGTAYEQYF	TGCGCCAGCAGTGAGGGGACAGCCTACGAGCAGTACTTC
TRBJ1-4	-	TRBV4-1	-	CASSQSDRNEEKLFF	TGCGCCAGCAGCCAATCAGACAGGAATGAGGAAAAACTGTTTTTT
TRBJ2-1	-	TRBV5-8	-	CASSYLARAYNEQFF	TGTGCCAGCAGTTATCTAGCGCGGGCCTACAATGAGCAGTTCTTC
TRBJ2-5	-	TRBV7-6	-	CASRQGGQYF	TGTGCCAGCAGACAAGGGGGCCAGTACTTC
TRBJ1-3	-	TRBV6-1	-	CVTVAGPGNTIYF	TGCGTTACGGTGGCGGGGCCGGGAAACACCATATATTTT
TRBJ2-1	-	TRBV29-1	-	CSVEQGGNEQFF	TGCAGCGTTGAACAGGGAGGCAATGAGCAGTTCTTC
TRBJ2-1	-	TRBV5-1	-	CASSLGPGYHNEQFF	TGCGCCAGCAGCTTGGGGCCAGGTTACCACAATGAGCAGTTCTTC
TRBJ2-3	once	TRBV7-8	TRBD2	CASSLFASGIVKDTQYF	TGTGCCAGCAGCTTATTCGCTAGCGGGATCGTCAAGGATACGCAGTATTTT
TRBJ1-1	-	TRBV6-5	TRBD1	CASKTGGTEAFF	TGTGCCAGCAAAACAGGGGGAACTGAAGCTTTCTTT
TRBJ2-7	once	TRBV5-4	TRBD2	CASSGRLAGAAHEQYF	TGTGCCAGCAGCGGGAGACTAGCGGGAGCGGCCCACGAGCAGTACTTC
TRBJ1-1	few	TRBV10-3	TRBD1	CAIRESDRGNTEAFF	TGTGCCATCAGGGAATCGGACAGGGGGAACACTGAAGCTTTCTTT
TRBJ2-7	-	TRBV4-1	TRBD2	CASSQDSASGLNYEQYF	TGCGCCAGCAGCCAAGATTCCGCTAGCGGCCTAAACTACGAGCAGTACTTC
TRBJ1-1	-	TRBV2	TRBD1	CASSGDRAGPAFF	TGTGCCAGCAGCGGGGACAGGGCAGGACCGGCTTTCTTT
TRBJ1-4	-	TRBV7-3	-	CASSLTLEGKNEKLFF	TGTGCCAGCAGCTTAACATTGGAGGGGAAGAATGAAAAACTGTTTTTT
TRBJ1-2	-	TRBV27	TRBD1	CASSPGTGNNYGYTF	TGTGCCAGCAGTCCCGGGACAGGGAATAACTATGGCTACACCTTC
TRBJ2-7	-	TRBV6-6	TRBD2	CASSYLSGTGEQYF	TGTGCCAGCAGTTACTTGAGCGGGACGGGCGAGCAGTACTTC
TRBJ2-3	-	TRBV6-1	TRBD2	CASILAGGRTDTQYF	TGTGCCAGCATATTAGCGGGAGGGAGGACAGATACGCAGTATTTT
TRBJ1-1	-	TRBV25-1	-	CASSVNRENTEAFF	TGTGCCAGCAGTGTAAACAGGGAGAACACTGAAGCTTTCTTT
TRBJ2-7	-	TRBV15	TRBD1	CATSPAGTGNYEQYF	TGTGCCACCAGCCCGGCCGGGACAGGGAACTACGAGCAGTACTTC
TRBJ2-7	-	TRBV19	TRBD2	CASRRTSGSDEQYF	TGTGCCAGTAGAAGGACTAGCGGGAGTGACGAGCAGTACTTC
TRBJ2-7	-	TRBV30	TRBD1	CAWSGGQGSREQYF	TGTGCCTGGAGCGGGGGACAGGGGTCCCGCGAGCAGTACTTC
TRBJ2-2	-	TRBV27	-	CASSLGGKAGELFF	TGTGCCAGCAGTTTGGGGGGAAAGGCCGGGGAGCTGTTTTTT
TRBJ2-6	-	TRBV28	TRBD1	CASSSVDRVGANVLTF	TGTGCCAGCAGTTCCGTAGACAGGGTTGGGGCCAACGTCCTGACTTTC
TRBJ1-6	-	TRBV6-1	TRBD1	CASKAGTGTSPLHF	TGTGCCAGCAAAGCCGGGACAGGGACTTCACCCCTCCACTTT
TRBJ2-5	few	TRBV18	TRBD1	CASSPRQGASQETQYF	TGTGCCAGCTCACCCCGGCAGGGGGCGTCCCAAGAGACCCAGTACTTC
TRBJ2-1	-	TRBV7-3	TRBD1	CASRNRDRGQNEQFF	TGTGCCAGCAGGAACCGGGACAGGGGTCAAAATGAGCAGTTCTTC
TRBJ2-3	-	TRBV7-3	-	CASSLSRDTQYF	TGTGCCAGCAGCTTATCTAGGGATACGCAGTATTTT
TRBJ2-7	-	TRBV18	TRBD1	CASSIGTGDYEQYF	TGTGCCAGCTCAATAGGGACAGGGGACTACGAGCAGTACTTC